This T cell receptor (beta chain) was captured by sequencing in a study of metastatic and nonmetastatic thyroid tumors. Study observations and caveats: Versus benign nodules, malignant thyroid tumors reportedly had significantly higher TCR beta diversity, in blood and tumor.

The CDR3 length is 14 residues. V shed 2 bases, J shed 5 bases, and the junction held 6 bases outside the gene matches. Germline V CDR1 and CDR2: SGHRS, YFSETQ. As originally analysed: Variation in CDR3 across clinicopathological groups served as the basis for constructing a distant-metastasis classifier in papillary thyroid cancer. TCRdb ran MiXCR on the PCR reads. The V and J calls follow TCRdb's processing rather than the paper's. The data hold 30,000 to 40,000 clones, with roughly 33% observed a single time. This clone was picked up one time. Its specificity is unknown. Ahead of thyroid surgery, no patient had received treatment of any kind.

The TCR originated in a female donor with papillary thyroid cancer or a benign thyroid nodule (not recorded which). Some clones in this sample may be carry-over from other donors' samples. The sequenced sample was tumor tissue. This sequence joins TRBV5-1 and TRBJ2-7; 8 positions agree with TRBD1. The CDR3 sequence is CASSFDRGQHEQYF. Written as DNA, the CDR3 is TGCGCCAGCAGCTTTGACAGGGGCCAACACGAGCAGTACTTC.